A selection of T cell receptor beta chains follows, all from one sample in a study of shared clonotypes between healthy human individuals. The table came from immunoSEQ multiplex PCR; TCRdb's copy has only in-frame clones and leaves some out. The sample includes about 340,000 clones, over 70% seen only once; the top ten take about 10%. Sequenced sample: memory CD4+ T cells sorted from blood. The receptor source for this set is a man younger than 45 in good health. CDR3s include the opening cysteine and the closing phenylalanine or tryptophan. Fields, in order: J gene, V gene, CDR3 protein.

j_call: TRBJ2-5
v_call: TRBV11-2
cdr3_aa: CASSFNRGKETQYF

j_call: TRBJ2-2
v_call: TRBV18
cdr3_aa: CASSPDSPGELFF

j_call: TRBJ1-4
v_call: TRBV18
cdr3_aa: CASSPTSGGEKLFF

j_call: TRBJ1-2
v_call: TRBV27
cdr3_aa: CASSSVGYGYTF

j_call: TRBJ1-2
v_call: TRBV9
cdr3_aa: CASSVVAGDYGYTF

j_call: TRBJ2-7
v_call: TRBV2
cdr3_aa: CASSVGRGSYEQYF

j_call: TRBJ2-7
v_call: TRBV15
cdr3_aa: CATSRVGTGNYEQYF

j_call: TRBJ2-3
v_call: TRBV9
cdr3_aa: CASSIGLAGGPDTDTQYF

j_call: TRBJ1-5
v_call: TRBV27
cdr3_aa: CASSLFSRGANQPQHF

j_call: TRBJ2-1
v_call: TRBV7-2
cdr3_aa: CASSSAKRGNEQFF

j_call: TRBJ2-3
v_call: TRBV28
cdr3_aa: CASSSLVVVSELGLDTQYF

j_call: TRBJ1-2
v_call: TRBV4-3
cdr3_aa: CASSPGLQLNSNYGYTF

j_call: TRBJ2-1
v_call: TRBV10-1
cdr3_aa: CASSEMDNEQFF